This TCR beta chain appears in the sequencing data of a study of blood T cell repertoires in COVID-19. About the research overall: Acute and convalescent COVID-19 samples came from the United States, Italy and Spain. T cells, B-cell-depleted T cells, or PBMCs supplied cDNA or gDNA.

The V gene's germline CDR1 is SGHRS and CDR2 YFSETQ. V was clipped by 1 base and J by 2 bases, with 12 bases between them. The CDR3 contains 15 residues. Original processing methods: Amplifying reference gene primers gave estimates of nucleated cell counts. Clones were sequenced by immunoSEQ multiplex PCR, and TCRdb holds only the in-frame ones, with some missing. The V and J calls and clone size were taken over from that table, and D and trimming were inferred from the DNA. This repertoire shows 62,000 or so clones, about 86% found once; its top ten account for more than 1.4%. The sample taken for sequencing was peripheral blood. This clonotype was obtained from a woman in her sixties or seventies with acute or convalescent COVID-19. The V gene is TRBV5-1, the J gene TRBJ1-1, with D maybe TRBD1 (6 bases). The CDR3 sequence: CASSLTGPLNTEAFF. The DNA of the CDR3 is TGCGCCAGCAGCTTGACAGGGCCCCTTAACACTGAAGCTTTCTTT.